These T cell receptor beta chains were read from a single sample in a study of CD8 T cells in ankylosing spondylitis. From the 5' RACE reads, TCRdb called clonotypes with MiXCR, one entry per CDR3 protein. Of roughly 440,000 distinct CDR3 sequences detected, roughly 17% appear once; the ten largest clones hold under 1.2%. Material: blood, either unsorted or a sorted T cell fraction (not recorded which). These receptors were collected from a male donor with ankylosing spondylitis. Each CDR3 is given with its conserved first and last residue. Fields, in order: V gene, J gene, D gene, CDR3 protein. The D gene is left open where the match is weak.

v_gene: TRBV28
j_gene: TRBJ1-4
d_gene: -
CDR3aa: CASSLPGSDEKLFF

v_gene: TRBV27
j_gene: TRBJ2-1
d_gene: TRBD2
CDR3aa: CASSWRLAPSYNEQFF

v_gene: TRBV20-1
j_gene: TRBJ2-3
d_gene: TRBD2
CDR3aa: CSAHSGTSGKADTQYF

v_gene: TRBV7-9
j_gene: TRBJ1-2
d_gene: -
CDR3aa: CASIPEADGYTF

v_gene: TRBV6-5
j_gene: TRBJ1-5
d_gene: TRBD1
CDR3aa: CASSYGGQGGQPQHF

v_gene: TRBV3-1
j_gene: TRBJ2-5
d_gene: TRBD2
CDR3aa: CASSQDGSGGAVKQETQYF

v_gene: TRBV21-1
j_gene: TRBJ2-7
d_gene: -
CDR3aa: CASSLAGAF

v_gene: TRBV6-1
j_gene: TRBJ1-3
d_gene: -
CDR3aa: CASSEVPSSGNTIYF

v_gene: TRBV2
j_gene: TRBJ2-2
d_gene: TRBD2
CDR3aa: CASSDRLAGGELFF

v_gene: TRBV2
j_gene: TRBJ1-2
d_gene: TRBD1
CDR3aa: CASSAETGSNYGYTF

v_gene: TRBV5-1
j_gene: TRBJ1-1
d_gene: TRBD1
CDR3aa: CASSNNRGRESEAFF

v_gene: TRBV18
j_gene: TRBJ2-7
d_gene: -
CDR3aa: CASSPRLASYEQYF

v_gene: TRBV12-3/TRBV12-4
j_gene: TRBJ2-2
d_gene: -
CDR3aa: CASSPGVGLNTGELFF

v_gene: TRBV25-1
j_gene: TRBJ2-3
d_gene: TRBD2
CDR3aa: CASSDIRGGSPDTQYF

v_gene: TRBV20-1
j_gene: TRBJ1-1
d_gene: TRBD1
CDR3aa: CSASKAGGTEAFF

v_gene: TRBV9
j_gene: TRBJ2-3
d_gene: -
CDR3aa: CASSAHSSSDTQYF

v_gene: TRBV7-2
j_gene: TRBJ2-1
d_gene: TRBD2
CDR3aa: CASSYPQVAGSSSEQFF

v_gene: TRBV10-3
j_gene: TRBJ2-5
d_gene: TRBD1
CDR3aa: CAISVGQGLPQTQYF

v_gene: TRBV4-2
j_gene: TRBJ2-3
d_gene: -
CDR3aa: CASSPSTGTDTQYF

v_gene: TRBV20-1
j_gene: TRBJ2-1
d_gene: TRBD2
CDR3aa: CSASGSGRSNEQFF

v_gene: TRBV20-1
j_gene: TRBJ1-5
d_gene: TRBD1
CDR3aa: CSAPNPGDRQPQHF

v_gene: TRBV20-1
j_gene: TRBJ1-1
d_gene: -
CDR3aa: CSGGIGTEAFF

v_gene: TRBV20-1
j_gene: TRBJ2-7
d_gene: -
CDR3aa: CSARVGSSYEQYF

v_gene: TRBV27
j_gene: TRBJ2-1
d_gene: TRBD2
CDR3aa: CASSRRLAFDNEQFF

v_gene: TRBV11-2
j_gene: TRBJ2-2
d_gene: TRBD2
CDR3aa: CASSPPNRGGSGRSLTGELFF

v_gene: TRBV20-1
j_gene: TRBJ2-1
d_gene: -
CDR3aa: CSARDLLGPYNEQFF

v_gene: TRBV7-2
j_gene: TRBJ2-5
d_gene: -
CDR3aa: CASSLAGAGARGETQYF

v_gene: TRBV3-1
j_gene: TRBJ2-2
d_gene: -
CDR3aa: CASSQVVGELFF

v_gene: TRBV5-1
j_gene: TRBJ1-1
d_gene: -
CDR3aa: CASSLRAQNTEAFF

v_gene: TRBV6-1
j_gene: TRBJ1-1
d_gene: -
CDR3aa: CASRRSPGAKGEAFF

v_gene: TRBV15
j_gene: TRBJ2-7
d_gene: TRBD1
CDR3aa: CATSPPGSDRGSYEQYF

v_gene: TRBV5-1
j_gene: TRBJ2-3
d_gene: TRBD2
CDR3aa: CASSLISRGGPGDTQYF

v_gene: TRBV25-1
j_gene: TRBJ1-3
d_gene: TRBD1
CDR3aa: CASSERDRPSGNTIYF

v_gene: TRBV19
j_gene: TRBJ1-2
d_gene: -
CDR3aa: CASSRAARERSYGYTF

v_gene: TRBV29-1
j_gene: TRBJ2-1
d_gene: -
CDR3aa: CSVEAGNEQFF